This T cell receptor beta chain was obtained from a study of blood T cell repertoires in COVID-19. Study context: Samples came from the United States, Italy and Spain, spanning acute and convalescent COVID-19. PBMCs, B-cell-depleted T cells, or T cells provided the cDNA or gDNA that made up the material.

Participants were aged about 18 to 90 years, lived in around 25 US areas, and enrolled virtually. Germline CDR1 reads SGDLS; CDR2 reads YYNGEE. Trimming took 3 bases from V and 2 from J, leaving 14 bases between them. The CDR3 extends over 15 amino acids. Generated by immunoSEQ multiplex PCR, the TCRdb table keeps only in-frame clones and is missing some. The sample shows 320,000 or so clones, roughly 87% of them seen only once. The source of this sequence is a woman aged 30 to 39 who had recovered from COVID-19. The sequencing sample was made of PBMCs or T cells enriched from blood (not recorded which). The chain employs TRBV9 and TRBJ1-1; D might be TRBD1 (6 bases). CDR3 nucleotides: TGTGCCAGCAGCGCGCAGGGGAGGGTAAACACTGAAGCTTTCTTT. This translates into CASSAQGRVNTEAFF.